A selection of T cell receptor beta chains follows, all from one sample in a study of identical twins. TCRdb analysed the 5' RACE reads with MiXCR anew, one entry per CDR3 protein. The sample shows a few hundred thousand distinct CDR3 sequences, about 12% of them seen only once. The data also belong to a second study, concerning yellow fever vaccine responses in identical twins.

The sample was CD8+ T cells sorted from blood. These TCRs come from a woman aged 18-30 years in good health. The CDR3 runs from the conserved cysteine through the conserved F or W. The D gene is left open where the match is weak. Part of the rows lack a size; the others show once, few, many or a class for expanded clones.

TRBV29-1,NA,many,TRBJ1-5,TGCAGCGTTGGGGCGGGGGCAGAGCAGCCCCAGCATTTT,CSVGAGAEQPQHF
TRBV2,NA,few,TRBJ1-1,TGTGCCAGCAGCCCCTTGGCGGGAATGAACACTGAAGCTTTCTTT,CASSPLAGMNTEAFF
TRBV10-3,NA,NA,TRBJ1-1,TGTGCCATCAGTGAGTCCTTAGGTCCAAGACCGAACACTGAAGCTTTCTTT,CAISESLGPRPNTEAFF
TRBV5-6,NA,NA,TRBJ2-3,TGTGCCAGCAGCTTCCAAGGGGGATGGGGCACAGATACGCAGTATTTT,CASSFQGGWGTDTQYF
TRBV12-3/TRBV12-4,TRBD2,NA,TRBJ2-1,TGTGCCAGCAGTCACCCGACTAGCCCAGAGCAGTTCTTC,CASSHPTSPEQFF
TRBV7-9,NA,NA,TRBJ2-5,TGTGCCAGCAGCATCCTTAGCGTTCAAGAGACCCAGTACTTC,CASSILSVQETQYF
TRBV5-1,TRBD2,NA,TRBJ2-1,TGCGCCAGCAGCCCTTGGACTAGCGGGGGGGGAGAGCAGTTCTTC,CASSPWTSGGGEQFF
TRBV14,NA,NA,TRBJ2-5,TGTGCCAGCAGCCAATGGTTTCGACTAGGAGAGACCCAGTACTTC,CASSQWFRLGETQYF
TRBV15,TRBD2,NA,TRBJ2-7,TGTGCCACCAGCGTCGGACTAGGGTACGAGCAGTACTTC,CATSVGLGYEQYF
TRBV3-1,TRBD1,NA,TRBJ1-1,TGTGCCAGCAGCCAACTTGGACAGGGCTTCGTGAACACTGAAGCTTTCTTT,CASSQLGQGFVNTEAFF
TRBV12-3/TRBV12-4,TRBD1,many,TRBJ2-1,TGTGCCAGCAGACTCACAGGGGGGCCCTACAATGAGCAGTTCTTC,CASRLTGGPYNEQFF
TRBV20-1,TRBD1,NA,TRBJ2-2,TGCAGTGCTAGAGATGGGACAGAGAACACCGGGGAGCTGTTTTTT,CSARDGTENTGELFF